This T cell receptor beta chain derives from a study of memory B cells and T cells in multiple sclerosis (dated by TCRdb to about 2018). For the wider study: The study compared the TCR beta repertoires of autoproliferating peripheral T cells with those of brain lesion-infiltrating T cells in multiple sclerosis patients. TCR sequencing included a couple of multiple sclerosis patients for whom either brain lesions at autopsy or brain-infiltrating cells from biopsy were available.

The research as a whole found: Clone-set sizes differed between compartments, which influenced counts of shared clonotypes and required normalization.

This clone was found once. Its antigen target is currently unknown. The input lacks base qualities; no much larger clone sits a single base away. After CFSE-labeled PBMCs were cultured without any stimulus, the autoproliferating (CFSEdim) and non-proliferating (CFSEhi) T cell fractions were each sequenced on their own. In total, roughly 4.5x10^7 CFSE-labeled PBMCs were cultured without stimulus for 7 days, after which replicate wells were pooled. PBMCs were labeled with approximately 0.5 uM CFSE and cultured without exogenous stimuli in serum-free AIM-V medium. PBMCs were obtained by Ficoll density gradient centrifugation and kept cryopreserved until use. Using a FACSAria III, live 7-AAD-negative cells were sorted, then washed with PBS and stored frozen at -80 degrees C as dry pellets. Genomic DNA was extracted, and the immunoSEQ Platform was used to amplify TCRbeta CDR3 regions from that DNA. The immunoSEQ assay combined multiplex PCR with high-throughput sequencing and a vendor bioinformatics pipeline. The paper's processing steps were these. Non-productive sequences and CDR3s shorter than 4 amino acids were excluded, and clonotype frequencies were recalculated for each sample. In immunoSEQ Analyzer 2.0, a clonotype counted as shared when the CDR3 amino acid, V gene and J gene sequences were identical. Repertoire overlap was normalized by dividing shared clonotype counts by the product of both clone-set sizes, with the result scaled by 1000 into arbitrary units. In its TCRdb copy, this immuneACCESS table keeps in-frame sequences only and misses some clones. Where compared with another copy, unresolved V genes explain less than half of these, and the others have no known cause. V and J calls and clone size follow that table, whereas D and trimming were derived from the DNA. The sample table lists 46,000 or so clones, around 80% of them with a count of one. Together, the top ten hold more than 0.95% of the sample.

Sequenced sample: PBMCs from blood kept in culture. The source is a human donor with multiple sclerosis.

In nucleotides, the sequence is TGCGCCAGCAGCCAACTGGTAGGAGAAAAACTGTTTTTT. Its protein product is CASSQLVGEKLFF. The rearranged chain carries TRBV4-1 and TRBJ1-4; a confident D gene designation cannot be given. V lost 2 bases and J lost 8 bases; the stretch between them is 9 bases long. The germline V gene provides CDR1 MGHRA and CDR2 YSYEKL. The CDR3 runs 13 amino acids, cysteine and phenylalanine included. Here the CDR3 DNA is all that survives: 39 bases in frame from base 1.